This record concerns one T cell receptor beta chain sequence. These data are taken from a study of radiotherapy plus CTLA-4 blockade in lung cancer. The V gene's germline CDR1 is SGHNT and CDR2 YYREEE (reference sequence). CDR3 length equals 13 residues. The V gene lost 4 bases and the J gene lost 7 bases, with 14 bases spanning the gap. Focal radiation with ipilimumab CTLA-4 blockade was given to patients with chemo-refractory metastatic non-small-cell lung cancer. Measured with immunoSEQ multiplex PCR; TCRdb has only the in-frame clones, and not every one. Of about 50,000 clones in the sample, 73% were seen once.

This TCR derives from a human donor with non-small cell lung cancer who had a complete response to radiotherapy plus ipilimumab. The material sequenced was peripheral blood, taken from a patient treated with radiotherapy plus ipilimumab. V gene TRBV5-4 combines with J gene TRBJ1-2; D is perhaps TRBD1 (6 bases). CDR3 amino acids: CASSGESGAGYTF. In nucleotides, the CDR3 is TGTGCCAGCAGCGGGGAATCAGGGGCTGGCTACACCTTC.